A single sample gave rise to the 16 T cell receptor beta chains below, sequenced in a study of blood T cells in healthy people across ages. It was with a sample-barcoded 5' primer and a J-beta primer mix that a second PCR of roughly 7 to 12 cycles was run. From the 5' RACE reads, TCRdb called clonotypes with MiXCR, one entry per CDR3 protein. The data show hundreds of thousands of distinct CDR3 sequences, 35% to 50% seen once. The specimen was blood. These receptors were taken from a man aged 80 or over in good health.

The chain combines TRBV20-1 with TRBJ1-2, with 9 bases aligning to TRBD1. Germline V lookup: CDR1 DFQATT, CDR2 SNEGSKA (reference sequence). The V segment lost 7 bases and the J segment 8 bases; nucleotides outside the gene matches: 8. This CDR3 has 12 amino acids. The CDR3 sequence: CSVPTGGMGYTF. The CDR3 bases are TGCAGTGTCCCGACAGGGGGTATGGGCTACACCTTC.

On this clonotype itself: A read error may be the cause here, since a much bigger clone is one base away. J is TRBJ1-2 and V is TRBV4-2; TRBD1 aligns across 8 bases. This CDR3 contains 14 residues. Germline V gene data show CDR1 as LGHNA and CDR2 as YNFKEQ. CDR3 bases: TGTGCCAGCAGCCAAGACAGGGGGCTCGATGGCTACAACTTC. Residues: CASSQDRGLDGYNF.

This chain uses TRBV10-3 with TRBJ2-7; 11 nucleotides match TRBD1. The CDR3 length is 16 residues. V was clipped by 2 bases and J by 6 bases; unmatched bases: 9. The V gene's germline CDR1 is ENHRY and CDR2 SYGVKD. The DNA of the CDR3 is TGTGCCATCAGTGAGCAAACCGGGACAGGGGGGCGCGAGCAGTACTTC. The encoded protein is CAISEQTGTGGREQYF.

The chain joins TRBV10-3 to TRBJ2-3; D is unclear. Per the germline V gene, CDR1 is ENHRY and CDR2 is SYGVKD. V was trimmed by 3 bases and J by 1 base, leaving 20 bases between them. The CDR3 totals 18 residues. The DNA of the CDR3 is TGTGCCATCAGTGAACATCCGGTTTCCACTGGGGGCACAGATACGCAGTATTTT. It translates to CAISEHPVSTGGTDTQYF.

The table lists this clonotype with a few counts. J is TRBJ1-1 and V is TRBV6-2 or TRBV6-3; TRBD1 agrees at 8 bases. CDR1 is MNHEY and CDR2 is SVGEGT in the germline V gene. With 5 bases clipped from V and 0 bases from J, the junction kept 2 bases outside the gene matches. This CDR3 region has 14 residues. The CDR3 DNA is TGTGCCAGCAGTGCAGGGGGCATGAACACTGAAGCTTTCTTT. This gives the protein CASSAGGMNTEAFF.

This clonotype was seen more than once but under ten times. V and J are TRBV9 and TRBJ1-1, with D uncertain. The CDR3 loop spans 13 amino acids. Trimming cost V 2 bases and J 6 bases, with 11 bases left between them. Germline CDR1 SGDLS, CDR2 YYNGEE. Here the CDR3 DNA reads TGTGCCAGCAGCGTTTCGGCTTGGGCTGAAGCTTTCTTT. This gives the protein CASSVSAWAEAFF. The full variable domain, completed using reference TRBV9 and TRBJ1-1, is DSGVTQTPKHLITATGQRVTLRCSPRSGDLSVYWYQQSLDQGLQFLIQYYNGEERAKGNILERFSAQQFPDLHSELNLSSLELGDSALYFCASSVSAWAEAFFGQGTRLTVV.

With regard to this clonotype: One junction end does not reproduce the germline sequence, and a read error may be involved. The chain has TRBV14 and TRBJ1-6; D not certain. This CDR3 contains 14 residues. The V gene's germline CDR1 is SGHDN and CDR2 FVKESK. DNA for the CDR3: TGTGCCAGCAGCCCGTACGGGCGCGATTCACCCCCCCACTTT. This sequence encodes CASSPYGRDSPPHF. Looking up the rest from reference TRBV14 and TRBJ1-6 gives the full variable domain: EAGVTQFPSHSVIEKGQTVTLRCDPISGHDNLYWYRRVMGKEIKFLLHFVKESKQDESGMPNNRFLAERTGGTYSTLKVQPAELEDSGVYFCASSPYGRDSPPHFGNGTRLTVT.

In its sample, this clonotype was seen a few times. V is TRBV2 and J is TRBJ2-4; 7 bases match TRBD1. CDR1 is SNHLY, CDR2 FYNNEI, per germline. This CDR3 is built from 13 residues. The junction had 11 bases not matched to a gene; V was cut back by 5 bases and J by 13 bases. The DNA of the CDR3 is TGTGCCAGCAGTATACCCGGACAGGAAAGGCAGTACTTC. It encodes CASSIPGQERQYF. Based on the CDR3 plus reference TRBV2 and TRBJ2-4, the full variable domain is EPEVTQTPSHQVTQMGQEVILRCVPISNHLYFYWYRQILGQKVEFLVSFYNNEISEKSEIFDDQFSVERPDGSNFTLKIRSTKLEDSAMYFCASSIPGQERQYFGAGTRLSVL.

The rearrangement links TRBV7-9 to TRBJ2-5; 13 positions match TRBD2. This CDR3 has 15 amino acids. The J segment lost 4 bases and the V segment lost 7 bases, leaving 6 bases of the junction unmatched. Germline CDR1 and CDR2: SEHNR and FQNEAQ (reference sequence). The CDR3 coding sequence is TGTGCCAGCACCCGGACTAGCGGGAGAGTAGAGACCCAGTACTTC. It translates to CASTRTSGRVETQYF.

This clonotype has a handful of counts. V gene TRBV6-2 or TRBV6-3 combines with J gene TRBJ2-1; 11 bases are shared with TRBD2. This CDR3 spans 15 amino acids. V shed 6 bases and J 6 bases; nucleotides not matched to a gene: 7. CDR1 and CDR2 (germline): MNHEY, SVGEGT. This CDR3 reads CASSPPSGGSNEQFF. The CDR3, as DNA: TGTGCCAGCAGCCCCCCTAGCGGGGGGTCCAATGAGCAGTTCTTC.

This clonotype showed up just a few times. The chain links TRBV21-1 to TRBJ1-2. TRBV21-1 represents a pseudogene. The CDR3 runs to 14 residues. CDR3 nucleotides: TGTGCCAGCACCCCGATTACCCAGCACTATGGCTACACCTTC. Translation: CASTPITQHYGYTF.

This rearrangement joins TRBV6-1 to TRBJ2-3, with D perhaps being TRBD1 or TRBD2 (5 bases each). Trimming left V 3 bases short and J 2 bases short, with 9 bases between. Germline assignment: CDR1 MNHNS and CDR2 SASEGT. The CDR3 totals 14 residues. For the CDR3, the DNA is TGTGCCAGCAGTGATGGGGGTAACACAGATACGCAGTATTTT. Protein: CASSDGGNTDTQYF.

The chain has TRBV10-3 and TRBJ2-3; D is undetermined. Trimming removed 7 bases from V and 4 bases from J, with 12 bases in between. The CDR3 covers 13 residues. CDR1 and CDR2 from the germline V gene are ENHRY and SYGVKD. CDR3 sequence (DNA): TGTGCCATCATGGACGGTGCCTCAGATACGCAGTATTTT. As protein: CAIMDGASDTQYF.

The chain employs TRBV20-1 and TRBJ1-5; 12 bases match TRBD1. The V segment lost 6 bases and the J segment 1 base; nucleotides outside the gene matches: 13. The CDR3 is 18 residues long. Germline loops: CDR1 DFQATT, CDR2 SNEGSKA (reference sequence). CDR3 in DNA: TGCAGTGCCCACGGGGGGACAGGGGGCGTATTGAGCAATCAGCCCCAGCATTTT. It is translated as CSAHGGTGGVLSNQPQHF.

The chain combines TRBV12-3 or TRBV12-4 with TRBJ2-3; D may be TRBD2 (6 bases). Trimming took off 4 bases at V and 4 bases at J, with 12 bases between the two ends. This CDR3 contains 14 residues. Written as DNA, the CDR3 is TGTGCCAGCAGTTGGACTATCGGAGCAGATACGCAGTATTTT. This sequence encodes CASSWTIGADTQYF.

The gene calls are TRBV27 and TRBJ1-1; TRBD1 might be the D (6 bases). The CDR3 has 17 residues. Trimming removed 5 bases from V and 1 base from J, with 20 bases in between. Germline CDR1 and CDR2: MNHEY and SMNVEV (reference sequence). The CDR3 bases are TGTGCCAGCAGTCAATACTATTGGGGGGGGGCGAACACTGAAGCTTTCTTT. Its protein is CASSQYYWGGANTEAFF.